Following are 31 T cell receptor beta chains from one sample sequenced in a study of blood T cell repertoires in COVID-19. The protocol was immunoSEQ multiplex PCR, while the TCRdb copy is restricted to in-frame clones and leaves out a portion. The table includes a few hundred thousand clones, approximately 84% detected once. Sequencing was done on a sample of PBMCs or T cells enriched from blood (not recorded which). Source of these receptors: a woman aged 25 to 45 who had recovered from COVID-19.

This clone was picked up one time. The J gene is TRBJ2-5, the V gene TRBV19, with 8 positions matching TRBD2. The CDR3 is 15 residues long. With 5 bases clipped from V and 6 bases from J, the junction kept 11 bases outside the gene matches. Germline loops: CDR1 LNHDA, CDR2 SQIVND (reference sequence). CDR3 sequence: CASSGDGGAVKTQYF. As DNA, the CDR3 is TGTGCCAGTAGTGGGGACGGGGGGGCCGTTAAGACCCAGTACTTC. The entire variable domain, with the rest obtained from reference TRBV19 and TRBJ2-5, is as follows: DGGITQSPKYLFRKEGQNVTLSCEQNLNHDAMYWYRQDPGQGLRLIYYSQIVNDFQKGDIAEGYSVSREKKESFPLTVTSAQKNPTAFYLCASSGDGGAVKTQYFGPGTRLLVL.

V usage is TRBV2 and J usage is TRBJ1-2; D is possibly TRBD1 (6 bases). Germline-derived CDR1 and CDR2 are SNHLY and FYNNEI. V was shortened by 7 bases and J by 8 bases, with 14 bases between the two germline ends. CDR3 length equals 12 residues. The CDR3, as DNA: TGTGCCAGCAAAGGGGGAGGGGCCGGCTACACCTTC. This sequence encodes CASKGGGAGYTF.

A single count supports this clone. V is TRBV2 and J is TRBJ1-6; tentatively, D is TRBD1 (5 bases). V lost 8 bases, J lost 0 bases, and 20 bases lay in between. CDR3 length: 18 amino acids. Per the germline V gene, CDR1 is SNHLY and CDR2 is FYNNEI. CDR3 sequence reads: CASETVKLQSSYNSPLHF. The CDR3 region has the DNA TGTGCCAGCGAGACAGTAAAACTACAAAGCTCCTATAATTCACCCCTCCACTTT.

The chain recombines TRBV5-8 with TRBJ1-5; D gene ambiguous. The CDR3 is 15 residues long. The ends were cut back, 2 bases at V and 0 bases at J, with 9 bases in the middle. Germline assignment: CDR1 SGHTS and CDR2 YDEGEE. The DNA of the CDR3 is TGTGCCAGCAGCTTTTTTCTGTATAGCAATCAGCCCCAGCATTTT. As protein: CASSFFLYSNQPQHF. Full variable domain (outside the CDR3, taken from reference TRBV5-8 and TRBJ1-5): EAGVTQSPTHLIKTRGQQATLRCSPISGHTSVYWYQQALGLGLQFLLWYDEGEERNRGNFPPRFSGRQFPNYSSELNVNALELEDSALYLCASSFFLYSNQPQHFGDGTRLSIL.

The rearrangement links TRBV5-1 to TRBJ2-7; 8 bases fit TRBD2. V lost 1 base to trimming and J lost 3 bases; unmatched junction nucleotides: 3. The CDR3 runs 14 residues. CDR1 and CDR2 from the germline V gene are SGHRS and YFSETQ. Here the CDR3 reads CASSLSTSVYEQYF. The CDR3 nucleotides read TGCGCCAGCAGCTTGTCGACTAGCGTCTACGAGCAGTACTTC.

V usage is TRBV19 and J usage is TRBJ2-1; 8 bases agree with TRBD1. The CDR3 has 15 residues. The trim removed 4 bases at V and 2 bases at J, leaving 4 bases unmatched. Germline V CDR1 and CDR2: LNHDA, SQIVND (reference sequence). The CDR3: CASSSRDRPYNEQFF. The CDR3 region has the DNA TGTGCCAGTAGTAGCCGGGACAGGCCCTACAATGAGCAGTTCTTC.

The chain combines TRBV3-1 (or the pseudogene TRBV3-2) with TRBJ2-6; D remains ambiguous. Trimming stripped 5 bases from V and 0 bases from J, with 11 bases between. This CDR3 is 16 amino acids long. Germline CDR1 reads LGHDT; CDR2 reads YNNKEL (reference sequence). The chain's CDR3 is CASSSERGSGANVLTF. The CDR3 nucleotides are TGTGCCAGCAGCTCCGAACGCGGCTCTGGGGCCAACGTCCTGACTTTC.

This clone has a handful of counts. The genes are TRBV10-3 and TRBJ1-1; 7 bases match TRBD1. V gave up 1 base and J gave up 0 bases; unmatched junction bases: 5. The CDR3 covers 16 residues. Germline lookup yields CDR1 ENHRY and CDR2 SYGVKD. This chain's CDR3 is CAISELRQGLNTEAFF. As DNA, the CDR3 is TGTGCCATCAGTGAGTTAAGACAGGGACTGAACACTGAAGCTTTCTTT.

This clone has only a few counts. The chain employs TRBV3-1 (or the pseudogene TRBV3-2) and TRBJ2-1, with 12 bases matching TRBD2. V shed 1 base and J 8 bases; nucleotides not matched to a gene: 6. Germline CDR1 LGHDT, CDR2 YNNKEL (reference sequence). This CDR3 region has 16 residues. The CDR3 is CASSQGLAGVGHEQFF. DNA of the CDR3: TGTGCCAGCAGCCAAGGACTAGCGGGAGTGGGGCATGAGCAGTTCTTC.

This sequence joins TRBV2 and TRBJ1-4, with a possible D match to TRBD1 (6 bases). The CDR3 is 15 amino acids. Trimming stripped 3 bases from V and 3 bases from J, with 11 bases between. The germline CDR1 and CDR2 sequences are SNHLY and FYNNEI. CDR3 nucleotide sequence: TGTGCCAGCAGTGATAGAGGGGGTCCTAATGAAAAACTGTTTTTT. Its protein is CASSDRGGPNEKLFF.

CDR3 protein: CASSVGTSGADTQYF. The CDR3, as DNA: TGTGCCAGTAGTGTCGGGACTAGTGGGGCAGATACGCAGTATTTT. The rearrangement joins TRBV19 to TRBJ2-3; 8 nucleotides line up with TRBD2. Germline CDR1 is LNHDA and CDR2 is SQIVND (reference sequence). The length of the CDR3 is 15 residues. V shed 5 bases and J 4 bases; nucleotides not matched to a gene: 8.

The CDR3 reads CASSPTGGNQPQHF. CDR3 sequence (DNA): TGTGCCAGCAGCCCTACAGGGGGCAATCAGCCCCAGCATTTT. V is TRBV3-1 (or the pseudogene TRBV3-2) and J is TRBJ1-5; TRBD1 aligns across 7 bases. Germline V gene lookup returns CDR1 LGHDT and CDR2 YNNKEL (reference sequence). V was pared by 4 bases and J by 2 bases, with 2 bases of the junction left unmatched. This CDR3 is built from 14 residues.

The chain uses TRBV5-1 and TRBJ1-3, with D uncertain. Germline CDR1 reads SGHRS; CDR2 reads YFSETQ. Trimming left V 4 bases short and J 0 bases short, with 11 bases between. This CDR3 is 15 amino acids long. The CDR3 loop is CASSPQAISGNTIYF. The CDR3 bases are TGCGCCAGCAGCCCCCAAGCTATCTCTGGAAACACCATATATTTT.

This clone appeared a single time. The CDR3: CAISEAGTASYEQYF. DNA for the CDR3: TGTGCCATCAGTGAGGCCGGGACAGCCTCCTACGAGCAGTACTTC. This sequence joins TRBV10-3 and TRBJ2-7, with TRBD1 matching 7 bases. Germline V gene lookup returns CDR1 ENHRY and CDR2 SYGVKD. The CDR3 contains 15 residues. After removal of 2 bases from V and 0 bases from J, the junction contained 4 bases not matched to a gene.

This rearrangement joins TRBV10-2 to TRBJ2-7, with unresolved D. V shed 0 bases and J shed 5 bases, with 8 bases lying between them. The CDR3 contains 13 residues. The germline gives CDR1 WSHSY, CDR2 SAAADI. CDR3 loop: CASSESSVDEQYF. Here the CDR3 DNA reads TGCGCCAGCAGTGAGTCGAGTGTCGACGAGCAGTACTTC.

The chain links TRBV12-3 or TRBV12-4 to TRBJ2-1; possibly TRBD1 for D (5 bases). V lost 6 bases and J lost 8, with 14 bases in between. This CDR3 is 13 amino acids long. The CDR3 DNA reads as TGTGCCAGCAGCCGAAGGGGTATCGATGAGCAGTTCTTC. Translating gives CASSRRGIDEQFF.

Details on this clone: Other nucleotide sequences from this sample produce the same CDR3. The chain is built from TRBV5-4 and TRBJ2-5; the match to TRBD2 covers 10 bases. V was clipped by 2 bases and J by 1 base; unmatched bases: 2. The CDR3 sequence is 15 residues long. Per the germline V gene, CDR1 is SGHNT and CDR2 is YYREEE (reference sequence). CDR3 amino acids: CASSLSGRAQETQYF. Written as DNA, the CDR3 is TGTGCCAGCAGCTTAAGCGGGAGGGCCCAAGAGACCCAGTACTTC.

The genes are TRBV6-5 and TRBJ1-2; 8 bases line up with TRBD1. V shed 11 bases, J shed 3 bases, and the junction held 5 bases outside the gene matches. The germline gives CDR1 MNHEY, CDR2 SVGAGI. The CDR3 has 12 residues. The CDR3 DNA sequence: TGTGCCGGATTGACAGGGGACTATGGCTACACCTTC. It specifies CAGLTGDYGYTF.

This chain joins TRBV3-1 (or the pseudogene TRBV3-2) and TRBJ2-7; TRBD2 agrees at 8 bases. The CDR3 totals 15 residues. Per germline, CDR1 LGHDT and CDR2 YNNKEL (reference sequence). The junction had 4 bases not matched to a gene; V was cut back by 1 base and J by 2 bases. The CDR3 DNA sequence: TGTGCCAGCAGCCAAGGACTAGCGCCTACCTACGAGCAGTACTTC. This gives the protein CASSQGLAPTYEQYF.

The chain joins TRBV19 to TRBJ1-2; TRBD1 is a possible D gene (6 bases). Trimming left V 5 bases short and J 3 bases short, with 10 bases between. Per germline, CDR1 LNHDA and CDR2 SQIVND (reference sequence). The CDR3 is made up of 13 amino acids. The CDR3 region is CASSEDSYYGYTF. The DNA of the CDR3 is TGTGCCAGTAGTGAGGACAGCTACTATGGCTACACCTTC.

This chain connects TRBV11-3 to TRBJ1-3; the D is unclear. The CDR3 has 14 amino acids. The V and J ends lost 7 bases and 4 bases respectively, with 14 bases between them. Germline CDR1 reads SGHNT; CDR2 reads YENEEA. The CDR3 sequence is CASNRLVKGNTIYF. CDR3 sequence (DNA): TGTGCCAGCAACCGGCTAGTAAAAGGAAACACCATATATTTT. The complete variable domain, with remaining parts taken from reference TRBV11-3 and TRBJ1-3, reads EAGVVQSPRYKIIEKKQPVAFWCNPISGHNTLYWYLQNLGQGPELLIRYENEEAVDDSQLPKDRFSAERLKGVDSTLKIQPAELGDSAVYLCASNRLVKGNTIYFGEGSWLTVV.

The chain is built from TRBV13 and TRBJ2-7; possible D gene TRBD1, 6 bases. Germline-derived CDR1 and CDR2 are PRHDT and FYEKMQ (reference sequence). V lost 5 bases, J lost 3 bases, and 14 bases lay in between. CDR3 length: 14 amino acids. CDR3 DNA: TGTGCCAGCAGCCGGACAGTCAGAGACTACGAGCAGTACTTC. It is translated as CASSRTVRDYEQYF. The full variable domain, completed using reference TRBV13 and TRBJ2-7, is AAGVIQSPRHLIKEKRETATLKCYPIPRHDTVYWYQQGPGQDPQFLISFYEKMQSDKGSIPDRFSAQQFSDYHSELNMSSLELGDSALYFCASSRTVRDYEQYFGPGTRLTVT.

V and J are TRBV6-5 and TRBJ2-7; a weak D match, TRBD1 (6 bases). CDR1 MNHEY and CDR2 SVGAGI come from the germline V gene. Trimming cost V 7 bases and J 2 bases, with 15 bases left between them. The CDR3 loop spans 14 amino acids. CDR3 sequence: CASISRDTAYEQYF. The CDR3 nucleotides are TGTGCCAGCATTAGCCGGGACACTGCCTACGAGCAGTACTTC.

This clone was found once. Within the sample, other DNA sequences also encode this same CDR3. The gene calls are TRBV7-3 and TRBJ2-5; 7 nucleotides match TRBD2. Germline V lookup: CDR1 SGHTA, CDR2 FQGTGA. The CDR3 has 14 residues. V shed 5 bases and J 5 bases; nucleotides not matched to a gene: 8. The CDR3 region has the DNA TGTGCCAGCAGCCGGGGAGGGGCCGGGGAGACCCAGTACTTC. Translated: CASSRGGAGETQYF. The variable domain in full, completed from reference TRBV7-3 and TRBJ2-5, reads GAGVSQTPSNKVTEKGKYVELRCDPISGHTALYWYRQSLGQGPEFLIYFQGTGAADDSGLPNDRFFAVRPEGSVSTLKIQRTERGDSAVYLCASSRGGAGETQYFGPGTRLLVL.

DNA of the CDR3: TGTGCCAGCAGTATTAGGACACTTTACACTGAAGCTTTCTTT. Its translation: CASSIRTLYTEAFF. The chain is built from TRBV28 and TRBJ1-1, with TRBD1 as a possible D gene (5 bases). The V and J ends lost 5 bases and 3 bases respectively, with 13 bases between them. Germline values: CDR1 MDHEN, CDR2 SYDVKM. The CDR3 has 14 amino acids.

The chain carries TRBV5-1 and TRBJ1-4, with a weak D call TRBD1 (6 bases). In germline, CDR1 is SGHRS, CDR2 YFSETQ. The CDR3 totals 13 residues. V dropped 4 bases and J dropped 6 bases, with 10 bases sitting between them. CDR3 in amino acids: CASSPSGDEKLFF. In DNA, the CDR3 is TGCGCCAGCAGCCCGTCAGGGGATGAAAAACTGTTTTTT.

This clone was found a few times. The chain joins TRBV6-2 or TRBV6-3 to TRBJ1-2, with a possible D match to TRBD1 (5 bases). V was clipped by 5 bases and J by 8 bases, with 18 bases between them. Germline-derived CDR1 and CDR2 are MNHEY and SVGEGT. The CDR3 length is 14 residues. Here the CDR3 reads CASSTPAGVKGYTF. DNA for the CDR3: TGTGCCAGCAGTACCCCTGCGGGGGTGAAAGGCTACACCTTC.

The chain combines TRBV28 with TRBJ1-6; the D gene is possibly TRBD1 (6 bases). Trimming shortened V by 4 bases and J by 10 bases, and 8 bases separated the two germline ends. CDR1 is MDHEN, CDR2 SYDVKM, per germline. The CDR3 contains 12 residues. CDR3 nucleotides: TGTGCCAGCAGTTCTAGGGGGTCACCCCTCCACTTT. Translation: CASSSRGSPLHF.

The chain employs TRBV2 and TRBJ1-1, with D possibly TRBD1 on 6 matching bases. Germline CDR1 and CDR2: SNHLY and FYNNEI. Trimming pared 8 bases from V and 3 bases from J, leaving 13 bases between. This CDR3 is 13 amino acids long. In nucleotides, the CDR3 is TGTGCCAGCTCCAGGGACACCTACACTGAAGCTTTCTTT. Protein product: CASSRDTYTEAFF.

V gene TRBV28 combines with J gene TRBJ1-2; 7 nucleotides match TRBD1. The CDR3 has 12 residues. J lost 8 bases, V lost 10 bases, and 10 bases had no gene match. The germline V gene encodes CDR1 MDHEN and CDR2 SYDVKM. The CDR3 protein is CATRTGMDGYTF. CDR3 DNA: TGTGCCACCCGGACAGGAATGGACGGCTACACCTTC.

The chain couples TRBV30 to TRBJ2-1; 11 positions agree with TRBD2. Germline V gene data show CDR1 as GTSNPN and CDR2 as SVGIG (reference sequence). Trimming at V came to 5 bases and at J to 1 base, leaving 7 bases not matched to a gene. The CDR3 runs 16 residues. CDR3 amino acids: CAWGSGGAGSYNEQFF. The CDR3 DNA sequence: TGTGCCTGGGGTAGCGGGGGGGCCGGATCCTACAATGAGCAGTTCTTC.